Below, 25 T cell receptor beta chains from the same sample are listed, as sequenced in a study of Graves' ophthalmopathy and Graves' hyperthyroidism. The study amplified TCR beta CDR3 regions using RNA transcripts. The library came from an HTBI-primed first-round RT-PCR and a second-round multiplex PCR. Each CDR3 protein gets one entry after TCRdb re-called the multiplex PCR reads with MiXCR. The sample yields about 400,000 distinct CDR3 sequences, 15% to 20% seen once. The specimen sequenced was peripheral blood. The receptor set was obtained from a young woman with Graves' ophthalmopathy.

This clonotype was found many times. CDR3 DNA: TGTGCCAGCAGGATCGGACACGAGTACGAGCAGTACTTC. It yields the protein CASRIGHEYEQYF. The V call is TRBV6-2 or TRBV6-3, the J call TRBJ2-7, with TRBD1 as a possible D gene (5 bases). This CDR3 comprises 13 residues. V lost 6 bases and J 4 bases, leaving 13 bases between the germline ends. Germline CDR1 reads MNHEY; CDR2 reads SVGEGT.

This clonotype was detected many times. The V gene is TRBV11-3, the J gene TRBJ2-5, with TRBD1 matching over 9 bases. CDR3 size: 15 residues. Germline-derived CDR1 and CDR2 are SGHNT and YENEEA. Trimming at V came to 4 bases and at J to 5 bases, leaving 8 bases not matched to a gene. Here the CDR3 reads CASSCGQGRGETQYF. The CDR3 DNA is TGTGCCAGCAGCTGTGGACAGGGGCGCGGGGAGACCCAGTACTTC.

This clonotype was picked up many times. The chain employs TRBV6-2 or TRBV6-3 and TRBJ2-1; D remains unclear. The CDR3 runs to 17 residues. Trimming took 2 bases from V and 0 from J, leaving 14 bases between them. Germline V gives CDR1 MNHEY, CDR2 SVGEGT. The CDR3 loop reads CASSYPSEYSSYNEQFF. CDR3 nucleotide sequence: TGTGCCAGCAGTTACCCCAGCGAGTACAGCTCCTACAATGAGCAGTTCTTC.

This clonotype occurred many times. The V and J genes are TRBV6-1 and TRBJ2-3; the D gene could be TRBD1 or TRBD2 (5 bases each). V lost 6 bases, J lost 2 bases, and 12 bases lay in between. Germline assignment: CDR1 MNHNS and CDR2 SASEGT. This CDR3 region has 14 residues. The CDR3 region is CASRWDPSTDTQYF. The CDR3 DNA reads TGTGCCAGCAGGTGGGACCCTTCCACAGATACGCAGTATTTT.

This clonotype was observed at least ten times. The rearrangement joins TRBV6-2 or TRBV6-3 to TRBJ2-4, with D possibly matching TRBD2 (6 bases). Germline V gene data show CDR1 as MNHEY and CDR2 as SVGEGT. The CDR3 extends over 15 amino acids. The germline V and J ends were trimmed by 0 bases and 6 bases, with 12 bases remaining between them. CDR3 bases: TGTGCCAGCAGTTACTCGACGGGAGAGGTAAACATTCAGTACTTC. Translation gives CASSYSTGEVNIQYF.

The genes are TRBV7-2 and TRBJ1-1, with 8 bases fitting TRBD1. The CDR3 length is 13 residues. Germline loops: CDR1 SGHTA, CDR2 FQGNSA. Unmatched junction bases numbered 10, after V lost 5 bases and J lost 11 bases. CDR3 in DNA: TGTGCCAGCAGCATACGGGACAGGTCGTACGCTTTCTTT. This encodes CASSIRDRSYAFF.

This clonotype was recorded many times. The chain carries TRBV25-1 and TRBJ1-5; 11 positions agree with TRBD1. The CDR3 has 15 residues. V gave up 5 bases and J gave up 4 bases; unmatched junction bases: 4. Germline CDR1 is MGHDK and CDR2 is SYGVNS. The CDR3 sequence is CASSWGQGVNQPQHF. The CDR3 DNA reads as TGTGCCAGCAGTTGGGGACAGGGGGTAAATCAGCCCCAGCATTTT.

This clonotype occurred many times. This rearrangement joins TRBV6-5 to TRBJ1-5; D remains unclear. The CDR3 loop spans 13 amino acids. Per the germline V gene, CDR1 is MNHEY and CDR2 is SVGAGI. V dropped 2 bases and J dropped 4 bases, with 6 bases sitting between them. The CDR3 spells CASSYKANQPQHF. CDR3 sequence (DNA): TGTGCCAGCAGTTACAAGGCAAATCAGCCCCAGCATTTT.

This clonotype was seen many times. CDR3 DNA: TGTGCCAGCAGTTACGCGTCAACAGGGGCAGGAAACACCATATATTTT. It encodes CASSYASTGAGNTIYF. The J gene is TRBJ1-3, the V gene TRBV6-2 or TRBV6-3, with 7 positions matching TRBD1. Per germline, CDR1 MNHEY and CDR2 SVGEGT. V gave up 2 bases and J gave up 4 bases; unmatched junction bases: 8. This CDR3 comprises 16 residues.

This clonotype was seen repeatedly, ten times or more. CDR3: CASSQQSMVIQETQYF. CDR3 coding DNA: TGTGCCAGCAGCCAGCAATCAATGGTAATCCAAGAGACCCAGTACTTC. The rearrangement links TRBV7-2 to TRBJ2-5; D is unresolved. This CDR3 contains 16 residues. Trimming removed 5 bases at V and 1 base at J, with 17 bases between. CDR1 SGHTA and CDR2 FQGNSA come from the germline V gene.

This clonotype has ten or more counts. This sequence joins TRBV11-1 and TRBJ1-1; D might be TRBD1 (5 bases). The CDR3 sequence is 17 residues long. Germline values: CDR1 SGHAT, CDR2 FQDESV (reference sequence). The germline V and J ends were trimmed by 4 bases and 1 base, with 19 bases remaining between them. The CDR3 DNA sequence: TGTGCCAGCAGCTCCTCGGGACTTTCTTTACGGAACACTGAAGCTTTCTTT. It specifies CASSSSGLSLRNTEAFF.

This clonotype was observed many times. The chain links TRBV5-1 to TRBJ1-2; 7 positions agree with TRBD1. Per germline, CDR1 SGHRS and CDR2 YFSETQ. The J segment lost 3 bases and the V segment lost 4 bases, leaving 9 bases of the junction unmatched. This CDR3 comprises 15 residues. The chain's CDR3 is CASSTATGMDYGYTF. The CDR3 nucleotides are TGCGCCAGCAGCACAGCGACAGGGATGGACTATGGCTACACCTTC. The variable domain in full, completed from reference TRBV5-1 and TRBJ1-2, reads KAGVTQTPRYLIKTRGQQVTLSCSPISGHRSVSWYQQTPGQGLQFLFEYFSETQRNKGNFPGRFSGRQFSNSRSEMNVSTLELGDSALYLCASSTATGMDYGYTFGSGTRLTVV.

For this clonotype: A much bigger clone sits one base away, suggesting this may be a read error. J is TRBJ1-1 and V is TRBV29-1; TRBD1 is a possible D gene (5 bases). This CDR3 has 12 residues. CDR1 is SQVTM, CDR2 ANQGSEA, per germline. V shed 7 bases and J shed 5 bases, with 14 bases lying between them. CDR3 coding DNA: TGCAGCGACTCCTCGGGGGGGACTGAAGCTTTCTTT. It specifies CSDSSGGTEAFF.

At least ten counts were recorded for this clonotype. The rearrangement uses TRBV27 and TRBJ2-4; 9 bases agree with TRBD1. With V trimmed by 6 bases and J by 2 bases, 2 bases remained unmatched. This CDR3 has 14 residues. Germline loops: CDR1 MNHEY, CDR2 SMNVEV (reference sequence). DNA of the CDR3: TGTGCCAGCAGGGACAGGGGTACCAAAAACATTCAGTACTTC. Translation gives CASRDRGTKNIQYF.

This clonotype was counted many times. The rearrangement joins TRBV6-1 to TRBJ1-2, with 7 nucleotides matching TRBD1. Unmatched junction bases numbered 5, after V lost 5 bases and J lost 2 bases. Looked up from germline, CDR1 is MNHNS and CDR2 is SASEGT. The CDR3 loop spans 14 amino acids. The CDR3 coding sequence is TGTGCCAGCAGTACGGCGACAGGGAACTATGGCTACACCTTC. This sequence encodes CASSTATGNYGYTF.

This clonotype occurred many times. The V gene is TRBV4-1, the J gene TRBJ2-5, with TRBD2 matching over 9 bases. The V segment lost 4 bases and the J segment 1 base; nucleotides outside the gene matches: 7. The CDR3 consists of 16 residues. CDR1 MGHRA and CDR2 YSYEKL come from the germline V gene. CDR3 loop: CASSPYSGSGQETQYF. The DNA for the CDR3 is TGCGCCAGCAGCCCTTATAGCGGGAGTGGCCAAGAGACCCAGTACTTC.

This clonotype was counted at least ten times. This CDR3 reads CASSPGWVEQYF. CDR3 bases: TGTGCCAGCAGTCCAGGGTGGGTCGAGCAGTACTTC. The rearrangement joins TRBV6-2 or TRBV6-3 to TRBJ2-7; D is possibly TRBD1 (5 bases). Trimming left V 5 bases short and J 6 bases short, with 11 bases between. There are 12 residues in the CDR3. CDR1 and CDR2 (germline): MNHEY, SVGEGT.

This clonotype was detected many times. V is TRBV24-1 and J is TRBJ1-5, with no clear D. The germline V and J ends were trimmed by 2 bases and 9 bases, with 10 bases remaining between them. CDR1 KGHDR and CDR2 SFDVKD come from the germline V gene. The CDR3 is 13 amino acids. As DNA, the CDR3 is TGTGCCACCAGTGATTCGGCCTTGGGGCCCCAGCATTTT. Its protein product is CATSDSALGPQHF.

The chain joins TRBV6-2 or TRBV6-3 to TRBJ2-5, with 9 nucleotides matching TRBD2. Germline values: CDR1 MNHEY, CDR2 SVGEGT. The CDR3 covers 21 residues. Germline trimming cut 0 bases from V and 2 bases from J; bases unmatched to any gene: 19. DNA of the CDR3: TGTGCCAGCAGTTACTCGAGGGGCAAGAGCTTGCGGGAGGGCCCTCAAGAGACCCAGTACTTC. Residues: CASSYSRGKSLREGPQETQYF.

The chain links TRBV12-3 or TRBV12-4 to TRBJ1-1; the D is unclear. V lost 7 bases and J lost 4, with 10 bases in between. There are 12 residues in the CDR3. CDR3 sequence (DNA): TGTGCCAGCAACTTATCGGGCACTGAAGCTTTCTTT. Protein sequence: CASNLSGTEAFF.

A single count supports this clonotype. The chain has TRBV9 and TRBJ1-1; D not resolved. Germline CDR1 is SGDLS and CDR2 is YYNGEE. Trimming took off 3 bases at V and 0 bases at J, with 12 bases between the two ends. There are 15 residues in the CDR3. The CDR3 nucleotides are TGTGCCAGCAGCGCACAAAAGATAATGAACACTGAAGCTTTCTTT. This sequence encodes CASSAQKIMNTEAFF.

This clonotype was observed many times. J is TRBJ2-5 and V is TRBV6-5; 9 bases are shared with TRBD2. This CDR3 contains 17 residues. After removal of 0 bases from V and 5 bases from J, the junction contained 10 bases not matched to a gene. In germline, CDR1 is MNHEY, CDR2 SVGAGI. This CDR3 reads CASSYSEVAGDGETQYF. CDR3 DNA: TGTGCCAGCAGTTACTCCGAAGTAGCGGGAGACGGGGAGACCCAGTACTTC.

In this sample, this clonotype turned up many times. The chain is built from TRBV12-5 and TRBJ2-7, with a possible D match to TRBD1 (6 bases). Trimming shortened V by 5 bases and J by 0 bases, and 17 bases separated the two germline ends. The CDR3 has 16 residues. Germline V gives CDR1 LGHNT, CDR2 FRNRAP. The chain's CDR3 is CASGPLAGTYSYEQYF. DNA for the CDR3: TGTGCTAGTGGTCCCCTAGCCGGGACATACTCCTACGAGCAGTACTTC.

The gene calls are TRBV29-1 and TRBJ2-7, with 7 bases matching TRBD2. Losses at the gene ends were 4 bases for V and 7 bases for J; bases not matched to a gene: 10. The CDR3 has 13 residues. CDR1 is SQVTM and CDR2 is ANQGSEA in the germline V gene. The CDR3 DNA sequence: TGCAGCGTTGTGACTAGCCTCGGAGAAGAGCAGTACTTC. This translates into CSVVTSLGEEQYF.

This chain uses TRBV7-2 with TRBJ2-7, with 8 bases identical to TRBD2. CDR3 size: 15 residues. Trimming cost V 5 bases and J 2 bases; bases outside gene matches: 8. Germline CDR1 SGHTA, CDR2 FQGNSA. CDR3 coding DNA: TGTGCCAGCAGCCCTTTCCCGGGGGGGACCTACGAGCAGTACTTC. Translating gives CASSPFPGGTYEQYF.